This T cell receptor beta chain was recorded in a study of T cell responses to AZD1222 COVID-19 vaccine. Study-wide findings and caveats: Spike-specific TCR breadth and depth were elevated following two AZD1222 doses. Just five to seven people given AZD1222 tested seropositive at baseline.

Remarks on this clone: The antigen is unknown.

CDR1 and CDR2 (germline): SNHLY, FYNNEI. The ends were cut back, 6 bases at V and 3 bases at J, with 12 bases in the middle. CDR3 length equals 15 residues. The assay was immunoSEQ multiplex PCR, and TCRdb's table has in-frame clones only and misses some. This table holds about 180,000 clones, approximately 86% found once. The rearrangement joins TRBV2 to TRBJ1-6; D is ambiguous. The sequenced sample was peripheral blood, obtained on day 0 of AZD1222 vaccination. This receptor was identified in an adult in good health. The CDR3 coding sequence is TGTGCCAGCAGCGATGGGCCGAACTATAATTCACCCCTCCACTTT. Translated, it gives CASSDGPNYNSPLHF. The full variable domain, its missing parts supplied by reference TRBV2 and TRBJ1-6, is EPEVTQTPSHQVTQMGQEVILRCVPISNHLYFYWYRQILGQKVEFLVSFYNNEISEKSEIFDDQFSVERPDGSNFTLKIRSTKLEDSAMYFCASSDGPNYNSPLHFGNGTRLTVT.